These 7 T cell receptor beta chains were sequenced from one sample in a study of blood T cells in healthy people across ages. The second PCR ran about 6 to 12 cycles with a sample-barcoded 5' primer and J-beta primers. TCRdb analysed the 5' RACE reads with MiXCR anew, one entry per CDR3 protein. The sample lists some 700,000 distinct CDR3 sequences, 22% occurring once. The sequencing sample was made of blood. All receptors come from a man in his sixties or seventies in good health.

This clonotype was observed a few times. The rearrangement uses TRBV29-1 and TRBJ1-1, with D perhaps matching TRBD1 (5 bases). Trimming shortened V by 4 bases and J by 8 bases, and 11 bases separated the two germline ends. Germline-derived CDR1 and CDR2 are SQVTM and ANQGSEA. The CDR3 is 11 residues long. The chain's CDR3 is CSVVPDREAFF. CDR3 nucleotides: TGCAGCGTTGTTCCCGACAGAGAAGCTTTCTTT.

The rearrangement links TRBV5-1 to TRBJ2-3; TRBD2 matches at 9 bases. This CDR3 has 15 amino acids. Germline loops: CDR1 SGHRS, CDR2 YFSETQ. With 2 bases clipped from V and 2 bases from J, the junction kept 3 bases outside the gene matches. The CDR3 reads CASSFRTSDTDTQYF. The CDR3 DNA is TGCGCCAGCAGCTTCAGGACTAGCGACACAGATACGCAGTATTTT.

The CDR3 loop is CSAREPARGDTQYF. CDR3 in DNA: TGCAGTGCTAGAGAACCGGCCCGAGGGGATACGCAGTATTTT. The genes are TRBV20-1 and TRBJ2-3, with D tentatively TRBD2 (5 bases). Germline CDR1 is DFQATT and CDR2 is SNEGSKA (reference sequence). Trimming shortened V by 0 bases and J by 6 bases, and 13 bases separated the two germline ends. This CDR3 is 14 amino acids long.

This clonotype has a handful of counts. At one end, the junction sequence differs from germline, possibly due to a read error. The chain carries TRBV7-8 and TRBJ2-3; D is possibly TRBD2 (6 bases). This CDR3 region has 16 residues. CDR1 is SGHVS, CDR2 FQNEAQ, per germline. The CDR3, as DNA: TGTGCCAGCAGCCTAGCGAGGGACTGGTTGACAGATACGCAGTATTTT. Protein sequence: CASSLARDWLTDTQYF.

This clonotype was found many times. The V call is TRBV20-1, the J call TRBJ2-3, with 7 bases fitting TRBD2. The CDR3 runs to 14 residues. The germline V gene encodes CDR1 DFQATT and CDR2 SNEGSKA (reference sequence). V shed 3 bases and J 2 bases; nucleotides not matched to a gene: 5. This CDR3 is CSASGGFFTDTQYF. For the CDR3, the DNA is TGCAGTGCTAGCGGGGGGTTTTTCACAGATACGCAGTATTTT.

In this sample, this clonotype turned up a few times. The CDR3 DNA reads TGCAGTGCTAGGTCCGGGTATGAAAAACTGTTTTTT. Encoded protein: CSARSGYEKLFF. The chain is built from TRBV20-1 and TRBJ1-4; D is uncertain. The germline CDR1 and CDR2 sequences are DFQATT and SNEGSKA (reference sequence). V lost 3 bases, J lost 6 bases, and 8 bases lay in between. The CDR3 has 12 residues.

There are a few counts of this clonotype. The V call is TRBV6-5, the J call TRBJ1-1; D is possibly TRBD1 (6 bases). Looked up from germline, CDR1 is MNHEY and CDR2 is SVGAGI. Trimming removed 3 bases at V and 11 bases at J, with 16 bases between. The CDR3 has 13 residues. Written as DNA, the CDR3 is TGTGCCAGCAGTTATTACGGGGGCCATGGGGCTTTCTTT. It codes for CASSYYGGHGAFF.